One sample yielded the 29 T cell receptor beta chains listed below, sequenced in a study of shared clonotypes between healthy human individuals. Profiled with immunoSEQ multiplex PCR; TCRdb holds only in-frame clones, not every one. The sample lists around 690,000 clones, 90% occurring once. Sequencing was done on a sample of memory CD8+ T cells from PBMCs. As to subset: CD45RO+ cells pooled with CCR7-negative TemRA cells. The receptors derive from a man younger than 35 in good health. Some clones in this sample may be carry-over from other donors' samples.

The chain links TRBV4-1 to TRBJ2-7; 7 nucleotides agree with TRBD2. With V trimmed by 4 bases and J by 2 bases, 8 bases remained unmatched. Germline-derived CDR1 and CDR2 are MGHRA and YSYEKL. The CDR3 is 15 residues long. CDR3: CASSPERGGPYEQYF. The CDR3, as DNA: TGCGCCAGCAGCCCGGAAAGGGGAGGGCCCTACGAGCAGTACTTC.

CDR3 region: CSGSGPLGEQFF. The CDR3 DNA is TGCAGCGGCTCAGGACCCCTCGGTGAGCAGTTCTTC. The chain carries TRBV29-1 and TRBJ2-1; D gene uncertain. This CDR3 is built from 12 residues. The germline V gene has CDR1 SQVTM and CDR2 ANQGSEA. V shed 7 bases and J shed 9 bases, with 16 bases lying between them.

The chain combines TRBV14 with TRBJ2-2; D gene uncertain. The germline V and J ends were trimmed by 4 bases and 0 bases, with 6 bases remaining between them. CDR1 SGHDN and CDR2 FVKESK come from the germline V gene. This CDR3 has 14 amino acids. The CDR3 loop reads CASSLTPNTGELFF. The CDR3 DNA follows: TGTGCCAGCAGCCTGACCCCGAACACCGGGGAGCTGTTTTTT.

The chain carries TRBV9 and TRBJ2-1; 11 nucleotides align to TRBD2. The V and J ends lost 3 bases and 4 bases, in that order; junction bases with no gene match: 3. Germline V gene sequence: CDR1 SGDLS, CDR2 YYNGEE. CDR3 length: 15 amino acids. The CDR3: CASSGGTSGYNEQFF. The CDR3 DNA reads as TGTGCCAGCAGCGGAGGGACTAGCGGTTACAATGAGCAGTTCTTC.

V gene TRBV6-1 combines with J gene TRBJ1-2; D remains ambiguous. The CDR3 covers 14 residues. The germline V gene encodes CDR1 MNHNS and CDR2 SASEGT. V was cut by 0 bases and J by 4 bases, with 9 bases left in between. The CDR3 loop is CASSEAVSIYGYTF. CDR3 nucleotides: TGTGCCAGCAGTGAAGCGGTCAGCATCTATGGCTACACCTTC.

The chain carries TRBV4-3 and TRBJ2-2; D is unresolved. CDR3 length: 14 amino acids. V lost 0 bases and J 6 bases, leaving 8 bases between the germline ends. Germline-derived CDR1 and CDR2 are LGHNA and YSLEER. CDR3 residues: CASSQEERSGELFF. DNA for the CDR3: TGCGCCAGCAGCCAAGAAGAGAGGTCCGGGGAGCTGTTTTTT.

The chain carries TRBV4-1 and TRBJ2-5; 8 positions agree with TRBD2. The CDR3 is made up of 16 amino acids. Germline V gives CDR1 MGHRA, CDR2 YSYEKL. V lost 4 bases to trimming and J lost 4 bases; unmatched junction nucleotides: 11. The chain's CDR3 is CASSPKTGTRRETQYF. DNA of the CDR3: TGCGCCAGCAGCCCAAAGACCGGGACTAGAAGAGAGACCCAGTACTTC.

This chain connects TRBV28 to TRBJ2-7; the D gene could be TRBD1 or TRBD2 (6 bases each). CDR3 length: 15 amino acids. Germline assignment: CDR1 MDHEN and CDR2 SYDVKM. Trimming took off 3 bases at V and 0 bases at J, with 12 bases between the two ends. DNA for the CDR3: TGTGCCAGCAGTTTTTCGAGGGGGGACTCCTACGAGCAGTACTTC. Protein product: CASSFSRGDSYEQYF.

The chain combines TRBV28 with TRBJ2-1; weak D call: TRBD1 (6 bases). The germline CDR1 and CDR2 sequences are MDHEN and SYDVKM. Trimming took off 4 bases at V and 4 bases at J, with 14 bases between the two ends. The CDR3 is made up of 15 amino acids. CDR3 amino acids: CASSYPGQEYNEQFF. CDR3 DNA sequence: TGTGCCAGCAGTTATCCGGGACAAGAGTACAATGAGCAGTTCTTC.

The rearrangement joins TRBV28 to TRBJ2-7; 7 bases line up with TRBD2. V trimming: 7 bases; J trimming: 1 base; junction bases outside the gene matches: 4. The CDR3 loop spans 13 amino acids. Germline V lookup: CDR1 MDHEN, CDR2 SYDVKM. CDR3 amino acids: CASTMGGSYEQYF. In nucleotides, the CDR3 is TGTGCCAGCACCATGGGGGGGTCCTACGAGCAGTACTTC. The complete variable domain, with remaining parts taken from reference TRBV28 and TRBJ2-7, reads DVKVTQSSRYLVKRTGEKVFLECVQDMDHENMFWYRQDPGLGLRLIYFSYDVKMKEKGDIPEGYSVSREKKERFSLILESASTNQTSMYLCASTMGGSYEQYFGPGTRLTVT.

The chain employs TRBV28 and TRBJ2-1; D gene uncertain. Trimming stripped 2 bases from V and 0 bases from J, with 14 bases between. Germline CDR1 reads MDHEN; CDR2 reads SYDVKM. The CDR3 length is 17 residues. DNA of the CDR3: TGTGCCAGCAGTTTAGTATCGACCAGCCGCTCCTACAATGAGCAGTTCTTC. Translated, it gives CASSLVSTSRSYNEQFF.

The rearrangement uses TRBV14 and TRBJ2-7, with 11 bases identical to TRBD1. Germline V gene lookup returns CDR1 SGHDN and CDR2 FVKESK. Losses at the gene ends were 3 bases for V and 3 bases for J; bases not matched to a gene: 4. The CDR3 covers 15 residues. The CDR3 region is CASSHWTGGLYEQYF. DNA of the CDR3: TGTGCCAGCAGCCACTGGACAGGGGGCCTCTACGAGCAGTACTTC.

This chain links TRBV28 with TRBJ2-7, with D tentatively TRBD1 (6 bases). The V gene's germline CDR1 is MDHEN and CDR2 SYDVKM. This CDR3 is 13 amino acids long. The V gene lost 3 bases and the J gene lost 4 bases, with 10 bases spanning the gap. The CDR3 is CASSLWQGYEQYF. CDR3 DNA: TGTGCCAGCAGTTTGTGGCAGGGGTACGAGCAGTACTTC.

V gene TRBV4-1 combines with J gene TRBJ2-5; possibly TRBD2 for D (5 bases). The J call may be faulty, since TRBJ2-7 better matches the DNA end. This CDR3 contains 14 residues. Germline V gene sequence: CDR1 MGHRA, CDR2 YSYEKL. CDR3 sequence reads: CASSLEAATYEQYF. The DNA for the CDR3 is TGCGCCAGCAGCCTAGAAGCGGCTACCTACGAGCAGTACTTC.

This rearrangement joins TRBV5-3 to TRBJ2-6; a weak D match, TRBD1 (5 bases). TRBV5-3 is assigned to the ORF class and has an uncertain function. The CDR3 runs 16 residues. Trimming took off 4 bases at V and 0 bases at J, with 11 bases between the two ends. CDR3 region: CARSVQVYSGANVLTF. DNA for the CDR3: TGTGCCAGAAGCGTACAGGTTTACTCTGGGGCCAACGTCCTGACTTTC.

The genes are TRBV7-9 and TRBJ2-5; maybe TRBD1 (6 bases). In germline, CDR1 is SEHNR, CDR2 FQNEAQ (reference sequence). Trimming took off 0 bases at V and 5 bases at J, with 10 bases between the two ends. CDR3 length: 14 residues. The CDR3 here is CASSLAGGEETQYF. The CDR3 nucleotides are TGTGCCAGCAGCTTAGCTGGGGGCGAGGAGACCCAGTACTTC.

This chain links TRBV6-5 with TRBJ1-1; 7 nucleotides line up with TRBD1. The CDR3 sequence is 16 residues long. J lost 0 bases, V lost 3 bases, and 7 bases had no gene match. Germline CDR1 is MNHEY and CDR2 is SVGAGI. CDR3 coding DNA: TGTGCCAGCAGTTATTCACGGGACAGCATGAACACTGAAGCTTTCTTT. Translating gives CASSYSRDSMNTEAFF.

V is TRBV4-2 and J is TRBJ2-5; D might be TRBD1 (5 bases). V lost 2 bases and J lost 1, with 14 bases in between. Per germline, CDR1 LGHNA and CDR2 YNFKEQ. This CDR3 has 16 amino acids. CDR3 coding DNA: TGTGCCAGCAGCCAAAGGACACAGCCGATCCAAGAGACCCAGTACTTC. Translated, it gives CASSQRTQPIQETQYF.

The chain is built from TRBV13 and TRBJ2-3; D might be TRBD2 (7 bases). Germline assignment: CDR1 PRHDT and CDR2 FYEKMQ (reference sequence). Trimming cost V 11 bases and J 5 bases, with 17 bases left between them. The CDR3 has 13 residues. This CDR3 reads CAVGRGAVDTQYF. For the CDR3, the DNA is TGTGCCGTCGGACGGGGGGCAGTAGATACGCAGTATTTT.

Comments on this clone: At the DNA level, this CDR3 is encoded by other sequences in the same sample as well. J is TRBJ1-5 and V is TRBV27; 9 nucleotides match TRBD1. V shed 5 bases, J shed 5 bases, and the junction held 4 bases outside the gene matches. This CDR3 has 14 amino acids. CDR1 is MNHEY, CDR2 SMNVEV, per germline (reference sequence). This chain's CDR3 is CASSPWTGDQPQHF. Here the CDR3 DNA reads TGTGCCAGCAGTCCTTGGACAGGGGATCAGCCCCAGCATTTT.

This clone was recorded once. The rearrangement links TRBV6-6 to TRBJ1-1; no firm D call. Looked up from germline, CDR1 is MNHNY and CDR2 is SVGAGI (reference sequence). The CDR3 runs to 11 residues. Trimming took 2 bases from V and 13 from J, leaving 11 bases between them. CDR3 amino acids: CASSYDNRLFF. CDR3 nucleotides: TGTGCCAGCAGTTACGACAACCGACTTTTCTTT.

Here the CDR3 reads CASSENTIYF. CDR3 nucleotides: TGTGCCAGCAGTGAAAACACCATATATTTT. The chain joins TRBV6-1 to TRBJ1-3; no clear D. In germline, CDR1 is MNHNS, CDR2 SASEGT. The V end lost 2 bases, the J end lost 7 bases, and 0 bases lay between the germline ends. The CDR3 contains 10 residues.

The rearrangement uses TRBV28 and TRBJ2-7; no reliable D call. V lost 7 bases and J lost 1, with 14 bases in between. This CDR3 spans 14 amino acids. CDR1 is MDHEN, CDR2 SYDVKM, per germline. In DNA, the CDR3 is TGTGCCAGCACCTTTTCGGGTTCGTCCTACGAGCAGTACTTC. Translated: CASTFSGSSYEQYF. Full variable domain (missing parts from reference TRBV28 and TRBJ2-7): DVKVTQSSRYLVKRTGEKVFLECVQDMDHENMFWYRQDPGLGLRLIYFSYDVKMKEKGDIPEGYSVSREKKERFSLILESASTNQTSMYLCASTFSGSSYEQYFGPGTRLTVT.

In this sample, this clone turned up many times. V is TRBV9 and J is TRBJ1-1; no clear D gene. Germline V gene sequence: CDR1 SGDLS, CDR2 YYNGEE. V dropped 1 base and J dropped 6 bases, with 13 bases sitting between them. The CDR3 loop spans 14 amino acids. The CDR3: CASSVKQVESEAFF. CDR3 coding DNA: TGTGCCAGCAGCGTAAAACAAGTCGAGTCTGAAGCTTTCTTT.

The chain recombines TRBV6-5 with TRBJ2-1; D is unclear. This CDR3 contains 13 residues. V was clipped by 5 bases and J by 6 bases, with 11 bases between them. Germline assignment: CDR1 MNHEY and CDR2 SVGAGI. CDR3 loop: CASSPRLGNEQFF. Written as DNA, the CDR3 is TGTGCCAGCAGTCCCCGACTGGGCAATGAGCAGTTCTTC.

The chain employs TRBV28 and TRBJ2-1; 8 bases agree with TRBD1. This CDR3 spans 19 amino acids. Unmatched junction bases numbered 16, after V lost 2 bases and J lost 4 bases. Looked up from germline, CDR1 is MDHEN and CDR2 is SYDVKM. The DNA of the CDR3 is TGTGCCAGCAGTTTAGGGGCGGGACCGACAGGGGATAAGTACAATGAGCAGTTCTTC. This gives the protein CASSLGAGPTGDKYNEQFF. Full variable domain (rest looked up from reference TRBV28 and TRBJ2-1): DVKVTQSSRYLVKRTGEKVFLECVQDMDHENMFWYRQDPGLGLRLIYFSYDVKMKEKGDIPEGYSVSREKKERFSLILESASTNQTSMYLCASSLGAGPTGDKYNEQFFGPGTRLTVL.

This clone was seen a single time. The chain carries TRBV27 and TRBJ1-1, with 8 positions matching TRBD1. V trimming: 5 bases; J trimming: 6 bases; junction bases outside the gene matches: 8. The CDR3 is 14 amino acids. Germline V CDR1 and CDR2: MNHEY, SMNVEV (reference sequence). The CDR3 coding sequence is TGTGCCAGCAGTAACTCGGGACAGGACCCTGAAGCTTTCTTT. This encodes CASSNSGQDPEAFF.

The V gene is TRBV25-1, the J gene TRBJ2-7; 11 bases match TRBD2. This CDR3 is 14 amino acids long. The trim removed 5 bases at V and 2 bases at J, leaving 2 bases unmatched. The germline V gene encodes CDR1 MGHDK and CDR2 SYGVNS. In nucleotides, the CDR3 is TGTGCCAGCAGTAGACTAGCGGGAACCTACGAGCAGTACTTC. Translating it yields CASSRLAGTYEQYF.

J is TRBJ2-7 and V is TRBV28; 10 bases match TRBD1. The V gene end was trimmed by 3 bases and the J gene end by 0 bases; junction bases not matched to a gene: 11. There are 18 residues in the CDR3. Per germline, CDR1 MDHEN and CDR2 SYDVKM. The CDR3 sequence: CASSLGQGPVVSSYEQYF. The CDR3 DNA follows: TGTGCCAGCAGTTTGGGACAGGGGCCCGTCGTAAGCTCCTACGAGCAGTACTTC.